The clone carrying this T cell receptor beta chain was counted between two and nine times. TCRdb fed the RACE reads into MiXCR, producing one record per CDR3 protein. The table shows approximately 350,000 distinct CDR3 sequences, with about 6% occurring only once. CDR3 size: 16 residues. Germline trimming cut 5 bases from V and 4 bases from J; bases unmatched to any gene: 11. The data derive from a study of human T cells and chemical hapten exposure. Time point defined: patch test 2, 6 weeks after DPC sensitization. Treatment here: therapeutic diphenylcyclopropenone sensitization with weekly scalp DPC.

The sequence came from a young woman with alopecia areata. Some clones in this sample may be carry-over from other donors' samples. Sample: whole blood, taken in connection with sensitization to the hapten diphenylcyclopropenone (DPC). The chain links TRBV12-3 or TRBV12-4 to TRBJ1-5; 7 nucleotides align to TRBD1. The CDR3 coding sequence is TGTGCCAGCAGTCCACCCTACAGGGGAAAAAATCAGCCCCAGCATTTT. Residues: CASSPPYRGKNQPQHF.